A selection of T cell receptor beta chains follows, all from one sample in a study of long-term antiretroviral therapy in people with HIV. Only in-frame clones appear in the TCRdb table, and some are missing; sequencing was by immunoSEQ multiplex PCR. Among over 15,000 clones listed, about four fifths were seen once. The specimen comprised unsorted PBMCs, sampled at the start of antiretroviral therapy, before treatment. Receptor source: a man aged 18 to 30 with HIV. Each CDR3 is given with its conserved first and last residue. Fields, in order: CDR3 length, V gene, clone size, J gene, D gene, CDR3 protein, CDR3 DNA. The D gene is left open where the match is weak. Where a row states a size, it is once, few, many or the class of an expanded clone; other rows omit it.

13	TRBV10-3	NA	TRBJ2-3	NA	CAISGTGLDTQYF	TGTGCCATCAGTGGGACGGGATTGGATACGCAGTATTTT
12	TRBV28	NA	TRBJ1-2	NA	CASRGDYYGYTF	TGTGCCAGCAGGGGGGACTATTATGGCTACACCTTC
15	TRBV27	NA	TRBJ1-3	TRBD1	CASSYQGATGNTIYF	TGTGCCAGCAGTTATCAGGGGGCGACTGGAAACACCATATATTTT
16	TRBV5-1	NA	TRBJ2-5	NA	CASSLLTSTNQETQYF	TGCGCCAGCAGCCTTCTGACTAGTACCAACCAAGAGACCCAGTACTTC
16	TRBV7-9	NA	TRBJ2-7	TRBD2	CASSFKGLAGAYEQYF	TGTGCCAGCAGCTTTAAGGGACTAGCGGGAGCCTACGAGCAGTACTTC
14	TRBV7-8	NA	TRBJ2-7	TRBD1	CASSPGTGVYEQYF	TGTGCCAGCAGCCCCGGGACAGGGGTTTACGAGCAGTACTTC
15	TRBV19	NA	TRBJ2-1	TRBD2	CASSGGGRAYNEQFF	TGTGCCAGTAGTGGGGGCGGGAGGGCCTACAATGAGCAGTTCTTC
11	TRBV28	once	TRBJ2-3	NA	CASSGGDTQYF	TGTGCCAGTAGCGGCGGGGATACGCAGTATTTT
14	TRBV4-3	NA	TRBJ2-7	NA	CASSPYPGSYEQYF	TGCGCCAGCAGCCCCTACCCCGGCTCTTACGAGCAGTACTTC
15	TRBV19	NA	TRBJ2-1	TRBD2	CASSVLAGGLNEQFF	TGTGCCAGTAGTGTCTTAGCGGGAGGTTTAAATGAGCAGTTCTTC
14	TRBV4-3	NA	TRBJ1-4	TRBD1	CASSQQTGVEKLFF	TGCGCCAGCAGCCAGCAGACAGGGGTTGAAAAACTGTTTTTT
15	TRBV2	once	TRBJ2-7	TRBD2	CASSPGTSLTYEQYF	TGTGCCAGCAGTCCTGGGACTAGCCTTACCTACGAGCAGTACTTC
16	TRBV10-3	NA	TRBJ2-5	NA	CAIGVGPGEGSVTQYF	TGTGCCATCGGAGTGGGTCCAGGGGAAGGGTCTGTGACCCAGTACTTC
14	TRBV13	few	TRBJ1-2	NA	CASSSRDTGTGYTF	TGTGCCAGCAGCTCGCGGGATACAGGGACCGGCTACACCTTC
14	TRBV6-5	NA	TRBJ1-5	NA	CASSSPADNQPQHF	TGTGCCAGCAGTTCCCCGGCCGATAATCAGCCCCAGCATTTT
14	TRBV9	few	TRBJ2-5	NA	CASSEEGQQETQYF	TGTGCCAGCAGCGAAGAAGGGCAACAAGAGACCCAGTACTTC
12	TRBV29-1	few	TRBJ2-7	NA	CSVARNTYEQYF	TGCAGCGTAGCCAGGAATACCTACGAGCAGTACTTC
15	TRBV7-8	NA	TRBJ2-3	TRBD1	CASSSHQGQGDTQYF	TGTGCCAGCAGCTCACACCAAGGACAGGGCGATACGCAGTATTTT
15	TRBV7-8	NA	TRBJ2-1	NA	CASSLRESSYNEQFF	TGTGCCAGCAGCTTAAGGGAGAGCTCCTACAATGAGCAGTTCTTC
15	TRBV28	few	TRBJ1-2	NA	CASSSPAGGVEGYTF	TGTGCCAGCAGTTCCCCGGCTGGTGGGGTGGAAGGCTACACCTTC